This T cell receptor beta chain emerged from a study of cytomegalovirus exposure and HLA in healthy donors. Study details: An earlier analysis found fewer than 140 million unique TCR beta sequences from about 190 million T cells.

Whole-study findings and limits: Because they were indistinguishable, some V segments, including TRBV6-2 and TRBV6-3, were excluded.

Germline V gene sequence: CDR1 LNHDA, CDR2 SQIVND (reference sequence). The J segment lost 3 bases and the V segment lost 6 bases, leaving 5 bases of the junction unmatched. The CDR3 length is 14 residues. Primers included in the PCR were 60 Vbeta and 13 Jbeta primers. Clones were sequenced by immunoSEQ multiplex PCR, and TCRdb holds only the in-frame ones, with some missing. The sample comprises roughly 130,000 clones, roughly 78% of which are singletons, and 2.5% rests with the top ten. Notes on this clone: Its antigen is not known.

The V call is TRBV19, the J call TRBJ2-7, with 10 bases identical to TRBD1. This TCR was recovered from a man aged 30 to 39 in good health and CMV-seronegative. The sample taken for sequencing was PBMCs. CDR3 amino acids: CASRETGGLYEQYF. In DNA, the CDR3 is TGTGCCAGTAGGGAGACAGGGGGCCTCTACGAGCAGTACTTC.